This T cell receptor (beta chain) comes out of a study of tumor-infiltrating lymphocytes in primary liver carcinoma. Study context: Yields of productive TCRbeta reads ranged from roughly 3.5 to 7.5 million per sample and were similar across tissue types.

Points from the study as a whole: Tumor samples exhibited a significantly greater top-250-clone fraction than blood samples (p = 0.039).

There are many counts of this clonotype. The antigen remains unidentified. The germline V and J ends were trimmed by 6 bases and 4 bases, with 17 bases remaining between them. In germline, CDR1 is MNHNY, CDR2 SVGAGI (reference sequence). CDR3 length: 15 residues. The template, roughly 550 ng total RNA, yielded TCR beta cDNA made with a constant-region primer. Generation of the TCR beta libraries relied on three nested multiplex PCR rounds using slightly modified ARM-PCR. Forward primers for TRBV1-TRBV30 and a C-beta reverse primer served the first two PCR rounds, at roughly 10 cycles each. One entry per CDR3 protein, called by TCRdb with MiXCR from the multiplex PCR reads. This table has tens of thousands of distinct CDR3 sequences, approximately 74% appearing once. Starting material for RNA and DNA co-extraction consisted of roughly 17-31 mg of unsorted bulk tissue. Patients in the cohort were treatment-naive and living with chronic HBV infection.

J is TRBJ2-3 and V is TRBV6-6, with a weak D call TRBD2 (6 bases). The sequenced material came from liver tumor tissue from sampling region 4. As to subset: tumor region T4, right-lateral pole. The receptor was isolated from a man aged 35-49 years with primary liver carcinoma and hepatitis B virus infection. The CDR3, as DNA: TGTGCCAGCAGCCACGGGACTTACGTCCCAGATACGCAGTATTTT. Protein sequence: CASSHGTYVPDTQYF.